The next 8 T cell receptor beta chains were all read from a single sample in a study of T cells in narcolepsy. Profiled with immunoSEQ multiplex PCR; TCRdb holds only in-frame clones, not every one. The table has about 24,000 clones, 55% to 65% seen once. Material for sequencing was memory (CD45RA-) CD4+ T cells from blood. The receptors come from a human donor in good health.

V gene TRBV6-1 combines with J gene TRBJ2-1; TRBD2 agrees at 7 bases. The junction had 18 bases not matched to a gene; V was cut back by 9 bases and J by 10 bases. CDR3 length equals 15 residues. Germline V lookup: CDR1 MNHNS, CDR2 SASEGT. CDR3 nucleotide sequence: TGTGCCAGTAAACCGGGGGGTCTCTCCTACGGAGAGCAGTTCTTC. This gives the protein CASKPGGLSYGEQFF.

This clone was detected only a few times. V gene TRBV5-4 combines with J gene TRBJ1-2; TRBD1 agrees at 11 bases. J was trimmed by 7 bases and V by 4 bases; bases with no gene match: 9. CDR1 and CDR2 (germline): SGHNT, YYREEE (reference sequence). This CDR3 comprises 15 residues. CDR3: CASSRRDRGSRGYTF. The CDR3 DNA follows: TGTGCCAGCAGCCGCCGGGACAGGGGGTCGCGTGGCTACACCTTC.

V is TRBV7-3 and J is TRBJ1-2; 8 positions match TRBD1. Trimming removed 3 bases from V and 8 bases from J; junction bases left unmatched: 5. The CDR3 loop spans 13 amino acids. Germline assignment: CDR1 SGHTA and CDR2 FQGTGA. CDR3 sequence: CASSFRQGQGYTF. The CDR3 coding sequence is TGTGCCAGCAGCTTCCGACAGGGGCAGGGCTACACCTTC. Complete variable domain (other parts from reference TRBV7-3 and TRBJ1-2): GAGVSQTPSNKVTEKGKYVELRCDPISGHTALYWYRQSLGQGPEFLIYFQGTGAADDSGLPNDRFFAVRPEGSVSTLKIQRTERGDSAVYLCASSFRQGQGYTFGSGTRLTVV.

The V call is TRBV6-5, the J call TRBJ2-7; 7 positions match TRBD1. The CDR3 is 14 residues long. V shed 2 bases, J shed 0 bases, and the junction held 1 base outside the gene matches. The germline CDR1 and CDR2 sequences are MNHEY and SVGAGI. The CDR3 region has the DNA TGTGCCAGCAGTTACCGGGACAGCTCCTACGAGCAGTACTTC. This gives the protein CASSYRDSSYEQYF.

This clone was seen only once. V gene TRBV7-9 combines with J gene TRBJ1-3, with D possibly TRBD1 on 5 matching bases. Per germline, CDR1 SEHNR and CDR2 FQNEAQ (reference sequence). This CDR3 comprises 14 residues. CDR3 bases: TGTGCACGAGGGGCTGTTACGTCTGGAAACACCATATATTTT. Translation: CARGAVTSGNTIYF.

Notes on this clone: The junction does not match germline at one end; this may be a read error. V is TRBV9 and J is TRBJ1-2; 8 nucleotides line up with TRBD1. The CDR3 extends over 14 amino acids. The germline V gene encodes CDR1 SGDLS and CDR2 YYNGEE. CDR3 residues: CTSSSRTGSYGYTF. The CDR3 DNA is TGTACCAGCAGCTCGCGGACAGGGAGCTACGGCTACACCTTC.

This chain links TRBV5-1 with TRBJ2-5, with 9 nucleotides matching TRBD2. The V segment lost 2 bases and the J segment 7 bases; nucleotides outside the gene matches: 9. CDR1 and CDR2 (germline): SGHRS, YFSETQ. CDR3 length equals 15 residues. The CDR3 is CASSFYASGMGTQYF. CDR3 nucleotide sequence: TGCGCCAGCAGCTTTTACGCTAGCGGGATGGGGACCCAGTACTTC.

The chain employs TRBV28 and TRBJ2-1; unclear D gene. Between the trimmed V and J ends, which lost 4 bases and 5 bases, there was a span of 15 bases. The length of the CDR3 is 15 residues. Germline CDR1 reads MDHEN; CDR2 reads SYDVKM. DNA of the CDR3: TGTGCCAGCAGTTCCCCCACGCTATCCCACAATGAGCAGTTCTTC. Encoded protein: CASSSPTLSHNEQFF.